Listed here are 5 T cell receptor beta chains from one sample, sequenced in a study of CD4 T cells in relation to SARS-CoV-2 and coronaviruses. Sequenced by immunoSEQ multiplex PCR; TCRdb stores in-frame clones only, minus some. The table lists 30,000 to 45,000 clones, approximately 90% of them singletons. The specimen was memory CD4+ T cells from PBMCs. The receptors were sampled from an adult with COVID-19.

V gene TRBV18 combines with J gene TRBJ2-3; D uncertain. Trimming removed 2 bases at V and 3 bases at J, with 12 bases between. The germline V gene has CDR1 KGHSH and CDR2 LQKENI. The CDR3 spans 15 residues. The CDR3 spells CASSPEAWATDTQYF. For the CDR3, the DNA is TGTGCCAGCTCACCAGAAGCTTGGGCGACAGATACGCAGTATTTT. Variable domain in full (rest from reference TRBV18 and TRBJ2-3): NAGVMQNPRHLVRRRGQEARLRCSPMKGHSHVYWYRQLPEEGLKFMVYLQKENIIDESGMPKERFSAEFPKEGPSILRIQQVVRGDSAAYFCASSPEAWATDTQYFGPGTRLTVL.

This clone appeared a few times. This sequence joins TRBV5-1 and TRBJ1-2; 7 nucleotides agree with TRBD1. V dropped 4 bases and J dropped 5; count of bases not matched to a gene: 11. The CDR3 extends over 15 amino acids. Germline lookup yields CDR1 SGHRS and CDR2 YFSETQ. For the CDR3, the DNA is TGCGCCAGCAGCGCTCTGACAGGGAGCGTATATGGCTACACCTTC. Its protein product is CASSALTGSVYGYTF. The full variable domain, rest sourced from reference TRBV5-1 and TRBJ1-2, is KAGVTQTPRYLIKTRGQQVTLSCSPISGHRSVSWYQQTPGQGLQFLFEYFSETQRNKGNFPGRFSGRQFSNSRSEMNVSTLELGDSALYLCASSALTGSVYGYTFGSGTRLTVV.

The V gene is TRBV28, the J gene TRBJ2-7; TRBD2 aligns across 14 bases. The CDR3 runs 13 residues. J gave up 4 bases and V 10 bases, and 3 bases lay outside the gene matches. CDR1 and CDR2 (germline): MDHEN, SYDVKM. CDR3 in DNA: TGTGCCACCTGGACTAGCGGGGGGTACGAGCAGTACTTC. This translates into CATWTSGGYEQYF.

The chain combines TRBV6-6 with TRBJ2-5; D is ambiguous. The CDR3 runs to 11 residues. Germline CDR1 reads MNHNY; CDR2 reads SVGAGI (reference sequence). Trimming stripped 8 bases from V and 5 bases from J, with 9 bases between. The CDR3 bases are TGTGCCAGCGGCCTTGGGGAGACCCAGTACTTC. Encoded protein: CASGLGETQYF.

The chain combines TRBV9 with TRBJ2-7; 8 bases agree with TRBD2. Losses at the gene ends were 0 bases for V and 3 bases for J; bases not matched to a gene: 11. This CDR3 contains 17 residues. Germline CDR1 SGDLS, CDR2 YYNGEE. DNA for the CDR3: TGTGCCAGCAGCGTAGGGGACCCCCGGGGGGGTGGCTACGAGCAGTACTTC. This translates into CASSVGDPRGGGYEQYF. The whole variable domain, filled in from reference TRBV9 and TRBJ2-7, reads DSGVTQTPKHLITATGQRVTLRCSPRSGDLSVYWYQQSLDQGLQFLIQYYNGEERAKGNILERFSAQQFPDLHSELNLSSLELGDSALYFCASSVGDPRGGGYEQYFGPGTRLTVT.